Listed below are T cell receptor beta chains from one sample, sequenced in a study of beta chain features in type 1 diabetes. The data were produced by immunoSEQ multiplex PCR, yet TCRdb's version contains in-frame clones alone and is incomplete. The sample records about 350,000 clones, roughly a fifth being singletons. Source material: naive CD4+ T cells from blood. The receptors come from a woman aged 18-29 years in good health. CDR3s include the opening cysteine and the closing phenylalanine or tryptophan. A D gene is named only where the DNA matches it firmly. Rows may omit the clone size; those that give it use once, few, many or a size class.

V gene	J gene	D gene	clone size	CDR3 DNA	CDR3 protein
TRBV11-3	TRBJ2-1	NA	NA	TGTGCCAGCAGCTTATTGGGGGGTGAGCAGTTCTTC	CASSLLGGEQFF
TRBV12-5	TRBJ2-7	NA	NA	TGTGCTAGTGGTTTGGTGATGAAGTCGGGCGAGCAGTACTTC	CASGLVMKSGEQYF
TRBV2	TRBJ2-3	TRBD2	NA	TGTGCCAGTCTTAGCGGGGGAGGATCAGATACGCAGTATTTT	CASLSGGGSDTQYF
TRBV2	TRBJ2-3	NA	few	TGTGCCAGCAGGGGCAGAGTCGAGCGGGGCACAGATACGCAGTATTTT	CASRGRVERGTDTQYF
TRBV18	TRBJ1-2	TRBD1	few	TGTGCCAGCTCACCTACGGACAGGGGAGAGGGCTACACCTTC	CASSPTDRGEGYTF
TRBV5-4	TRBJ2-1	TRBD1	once	TGTGCCAGCAGCTTGTCTCTCGCAGGGGGCGCGGAACAGTTCTTC	CASSLSLAGGAEQFF
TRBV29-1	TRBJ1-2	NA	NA	TGCAGCGTTGAAGCTACTAATGGCTACACCTTC	CSVEATNGYTF
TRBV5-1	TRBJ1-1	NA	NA	TGCGCCAGCAGCTTGGCCGATCCAAAGTGGGGGGGAGCTTTCTTT	CASSLADPKWGGAFF
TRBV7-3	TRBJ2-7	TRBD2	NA	TGTGCCAGCAGCTCTCGAGCGGGAGAAGTCTACGAGCAGTACTTC	CASSSRAGEVYEQYF
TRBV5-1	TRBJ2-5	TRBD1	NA	TGCGCCAGCAGCCCCGACAGGGTCGGGGAGACCCAGTACTTC	CASSPDRVGETQYF
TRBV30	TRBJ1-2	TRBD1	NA	TGTGCCTGGAGTGCCGGACAGGGGGGTAACTATGGCTACACCTTC	CAWSAGQGGNYGYTF
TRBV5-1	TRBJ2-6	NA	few	TGCGCCAGCAGCAAGGACACCTCTGGGGCCAACGTCCTGACTTTC	CASSKDTSGANVLTF
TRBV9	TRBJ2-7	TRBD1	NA	TGTGCCAGACGGGACAGGGACTACGAGCAGTACTTC	CARRDRDYEQYF
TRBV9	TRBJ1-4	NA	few	TGTGCCAGCAGCGTGTCCATAGCAACTAATGAAAAACTGTTTTTT	CASSVSIATNEKLFF
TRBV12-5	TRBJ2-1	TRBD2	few	TGTGCTAGTGGTTTGGTAGGTGTTAGCGGGTCTAAGGCTGGAAATGAGCAGTTCTTC	CASGLVGVSGSKAGNEQFF
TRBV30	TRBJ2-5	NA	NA	TGTGCCTGGGGCGGACAGCTCCAAGAGACCCAGTACTTC	CAWGGQLQETQYF
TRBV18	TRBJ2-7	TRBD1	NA	TGTGCCAGCTCACTTCCGACAGGGGGTATCTACGAGCAGTACTTC	CASSLPTGGIYEQYF
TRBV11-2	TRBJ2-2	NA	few	TGTGCCAGCAGCTCTGGTCAGGGGCGATCGAACACCGGGGAGCTGTTTTTT	CASSSGQGRSNTGELFF
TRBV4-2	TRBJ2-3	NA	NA	TGTGCCAGCAGCCAAGAAGTGAGCCCGCCGCAGTATTTT	CASSQEVSPPQYF
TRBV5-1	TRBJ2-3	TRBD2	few	TGCGCCAGCAGCGTGAGTAGCGGGTCGGGCACAGATACGCAGTATTTT	CASSVSSGSGTDTQYF
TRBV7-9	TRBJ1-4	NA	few	TGTGCCAGCAGCTTATCGGCCAGGGAGGATGAAAAACTGTTTTTT	CASSLSAREDEKLFF
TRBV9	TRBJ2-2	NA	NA	TGTGCCAGCAGTAGGGCTAGCGACACCGGGGAGCTGTTTTTT	CASSRASDTGELFF
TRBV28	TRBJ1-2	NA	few	TGTGCCAGCAGTTCACCAGGAGGAGGGAGAGGTTATGGCTACACCTTC	CASSSPGGGRGYGYTF
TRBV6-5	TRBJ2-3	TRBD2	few	TGTGCCAGCAGTTACTCGGGACTACTCACAGATACGCGGTATTTT	CASSYSGLLTDTRYF
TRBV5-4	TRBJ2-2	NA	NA	TGTGCCAGCAGCCCAGAAAGCGGGAACACCGGGGAGCTGTTTTTT	CASSPESGNTGELFF
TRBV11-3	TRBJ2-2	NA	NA	TGTGCCAGCAGCCCCTTGAACACCGGGGAGCTGTTTTTT	CASSPLNTGELFF
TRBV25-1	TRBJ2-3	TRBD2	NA	TGTGCCAGCAGCCGGAGCGGGAATACGCAGTATTTT	CASSRSGNTQYF
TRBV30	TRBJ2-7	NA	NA	TGTGCCTGGAGTGGTGGAGACGTCTACGAGCAGTACTTC	CAWSGGDVYEQYF
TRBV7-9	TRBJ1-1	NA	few	TGTGCCAGACAGGCTTTGAACACTGAAGCTTTCTTT	CARQALNTEAFF
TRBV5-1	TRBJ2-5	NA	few	TGCGCCAGCAGCCTACTTTCGATCCAGTACTTC	CASSLLSIQYF
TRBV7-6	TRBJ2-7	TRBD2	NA	TGTGCCAGCAGCCCACGGACTAGCGGGAGACACGAGCAGTACTTC	CASSPRTSGRHEQYF
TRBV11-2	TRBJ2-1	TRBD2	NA	TGTGCCAGCAGCTTAGATCAGGGGACTAGCGGGGGCCCCTGGGGTGAGCAGTTCTTC	CASSLDQGTSGGPWGEQFF
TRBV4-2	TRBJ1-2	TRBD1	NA	TGTGCCAGCAGCCTAGAACCGGGACAGGGAGCCCTCTATGGCGGCTACACCTTC	CASSLEPGQGALYGGYTF
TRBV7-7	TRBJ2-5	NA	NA	TGTGCTAGCAGCTTAAGAGAGCGAGAGACCCAGTACTTC	CASSLRERETQYF
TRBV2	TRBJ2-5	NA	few	TGTGCCAGCAGGGACTGGGCCAAGGAGACCCAGTACTTC	CASRDWAKETQYF
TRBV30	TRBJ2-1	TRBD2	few	TGTGCCTGGAGCCCGGGACTAGCGGGGGGGAATGAGCAGTTCTTC	CAWSPGLAGGNEQFF
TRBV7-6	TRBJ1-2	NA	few	TGTGCCAGCAGCGGGGGGGCTAACTATGGCTACACCTTC	CASSGGANYGYTF
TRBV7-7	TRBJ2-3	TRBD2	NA	TGTGCTAGCAGCTCTAGCGGGGGGGCAGATACGCAGTATTTT	CASSSSGGADTQYF
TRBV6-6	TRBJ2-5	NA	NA	TGTGCCAGCAGTTACAGGGGGTATCAAGAGACCCAGTACTTC	CASSYRGYQETQYF
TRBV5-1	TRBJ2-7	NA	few	TGCGCCAGCAGCTTGGTGTCAGGGGTGTCCTACGAGCAGTACTTC	CASSLVSGVSYEQYF
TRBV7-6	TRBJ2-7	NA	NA	TGTGCCAGCAGCTTAGAAGGTGAGGCCTACGAGCAGTACTTC	CASSLEGEAYEQYF
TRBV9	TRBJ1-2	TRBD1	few	TGTGCCAGCAGCGCCCAGGGACAGCTCGACTATGGCTACACCTTC	CASSAQGQLDYGYTF
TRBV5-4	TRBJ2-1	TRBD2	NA	TGTGCCAGCAGCTCCGGGGGGGGCTCCTACAATGAGCAGTTCTTC	CASSSGGGSYNEQFF
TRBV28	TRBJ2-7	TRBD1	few	TGTGCCAGCAGGAGACAGGGTTCCTACGAGCAGTACTTC	CASRRQGSYEQYF
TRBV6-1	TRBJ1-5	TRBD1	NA	TGTGCCAGCAGTCCGGGACAGGGGAATCAGCCCCAGCATTTT	CASSPGQGNQPQHF